These T cell receptor beta chains were read from a single sample in a study of cytomegalovirus exposure and HLA in healthy donors. The method was immunoSEQ multiplex PCR; TCRdb's version includes in-frame clones alone and lacks a portion of them. The sample includes about 130,000 clones, around a tenth of them seen just once. The sequenced material came from PBMCs. The receptor source for this set is a man between 45 and 60 years old in good health and CMV-seronegative. CDR3s include the opening cysteine and the closing phenylalanine or tryptophan. A D gene is named only where the DNA matches it firmly. Part of the rows lack a size; the others show once, few, many or a class for expanded clones.

TRBD1,TRBV9,TRBJ2-7,-,CASSADNRGEQYF,TGTGCCAGCAGCGCGGATAACAGGGGCGAGCAGTACTTC
-,TRBV11-3,TRBJ2-1,-,CASSSGPYNEQFF,TGTGCCAGCAGCTCTGGCCCCTACAATGAGCAGTTCTTC
TRBD1,TRBV19,TRBJ1-2,few,CASSIGGSTGGADGYTF,TGTGCCAGTAGTATCGGCGGCTCGACAGGGGGCGCGGATGGCTACACCTTC
-,TRBV28,TRBJ2-7,few,CASRSGQSSYEQYF,TGTGCCAGCAGGAGCGGGCAGAGCTCCTACGAGCAGTACTTC
-,TRBV29-1,TRBJ2-5,-,CSVPGRGLETQYF,TGCAGCGTCCCCGGGCGGGGGCTGGAGACCCAGTACTTC
TRBD1,TRBV27,TRBJ2-3,-,CASSLSIQGADTQYF,TGTGCCAGCAGTTTATCGATACAGGGGGCGGATACGCAGTATTTT
TRBD1,TRBV5-5,TRBJ1-1,-,CASSTRQGGAEAFF,TGTGCCAGCAGCACCCGACAGGGGGGAGCTGAAGCTTTCTTT
TRBD1,TRBV10-3,TRBJ1-4,few,CAISEQGTNEKLFF,TGTGCCATCAGTGAACAGGGGACTAATGAAAAACTGTTTTTT
TRBD2,TRBV7-2,TRBJ2-5,-,CASSFPGLAGPLGETQYF,TGTGCCAGCAGCTTCCCGGGACTAGCGGGCCCCCTGGGGGAGACCCAGTACTTC
-,TRBV28,TRBJ2-4,-,CASGLRAGNIQYF,TGTGCCAGCGGACTTAGGGCAGGAAACATTCAGTACTTC
-,TRBV5-4,TRBJ1-2,-,CASSWLTGKNYGYTF,TGTGCCAGCAGCTGGTTAACAGGAAAAAACTATGGCTACACCTTC